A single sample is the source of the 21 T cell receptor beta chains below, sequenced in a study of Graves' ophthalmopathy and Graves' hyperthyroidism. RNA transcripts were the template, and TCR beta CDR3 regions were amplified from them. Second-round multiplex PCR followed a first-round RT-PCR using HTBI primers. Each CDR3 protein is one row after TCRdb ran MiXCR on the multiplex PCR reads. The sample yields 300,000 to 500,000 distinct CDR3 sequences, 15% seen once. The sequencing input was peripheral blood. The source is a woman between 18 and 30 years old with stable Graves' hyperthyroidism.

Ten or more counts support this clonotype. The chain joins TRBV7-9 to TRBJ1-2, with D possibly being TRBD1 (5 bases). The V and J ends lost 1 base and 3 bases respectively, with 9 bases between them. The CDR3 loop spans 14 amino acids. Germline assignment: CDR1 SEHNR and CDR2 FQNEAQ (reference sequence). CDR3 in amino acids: CASSLGGGDYGYTF. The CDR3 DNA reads TGTGCCAGCAGCTTAGGTGGGGGTGACTATGGCTACACCTTC.

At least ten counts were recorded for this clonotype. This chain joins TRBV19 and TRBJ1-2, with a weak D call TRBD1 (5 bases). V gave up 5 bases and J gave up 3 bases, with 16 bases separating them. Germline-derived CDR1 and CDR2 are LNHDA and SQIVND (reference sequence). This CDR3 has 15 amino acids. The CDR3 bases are TGTGCCAGTAGTTCGGCCGGGGCAGTATACTATGGCTACACCTTC. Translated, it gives CASSSAGAVYYGYTF.

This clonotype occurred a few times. CDR3 region: CSAPRTGANTEAFF. The CDR3 nucleotides read TGCAGTGCTCCCCGGACAGGGGCGAACACTGAAGCTTTCTTT. The chain links TRBV20-1 to TRBJ1-1; 9 bases are shared with TRBD1. With 5 bases clipped from V and 1 base from J, the junction kept 5 bases outside the gene matches. The CDR3 spans 14 residues. Per germline, CDR1 DFQATT and CDR2 SNEGSKA (reference sequence).

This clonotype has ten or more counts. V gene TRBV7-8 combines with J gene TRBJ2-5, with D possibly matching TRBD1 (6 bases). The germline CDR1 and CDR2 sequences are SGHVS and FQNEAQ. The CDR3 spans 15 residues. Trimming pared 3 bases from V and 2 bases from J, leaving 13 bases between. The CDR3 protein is CASSLGHNYQETQYF. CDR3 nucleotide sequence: TGTGCCAGCAGCTTGGGACACAACTATCAAGAGACCCAGTACTTC.

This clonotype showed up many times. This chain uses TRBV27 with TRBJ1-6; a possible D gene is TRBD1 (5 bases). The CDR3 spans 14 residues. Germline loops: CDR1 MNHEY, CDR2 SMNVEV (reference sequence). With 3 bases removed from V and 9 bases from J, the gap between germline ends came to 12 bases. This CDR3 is CASSFLRQFSPLHF. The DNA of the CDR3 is TGTGCCAGCAGTTTTCTTCGACAGTTTTCACCCCTCCACTTT.

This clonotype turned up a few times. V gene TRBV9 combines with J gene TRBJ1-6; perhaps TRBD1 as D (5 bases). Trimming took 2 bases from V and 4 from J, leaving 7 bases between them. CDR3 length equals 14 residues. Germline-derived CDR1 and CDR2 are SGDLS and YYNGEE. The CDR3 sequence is CASSVRDYNSPLHF. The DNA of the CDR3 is TGTGCCAGCAGCGTCAGGGATTATAATTCACCCCTCCACTTT.

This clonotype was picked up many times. CDR3 nucleotides: TGTGCCAGCACCCCGGGACAGGGCGGTGGCTACACCTTC. It is translated as CASTPGQGGGYTF. The J gene is TRBJ1-2, the V gene TRBV6-1; 9 bases line up with TRBD1. V trimming: 7 bases; J trimming: 7 bases; junction bases outside the gene matches: 7. Germline lookup yields CDR1 MNHNS and CDR2 SASEGT. This CDR3 is built from 13 residues.

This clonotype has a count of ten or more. CDR3 coding DNA: TGCGCCAGCAGCTTGGAGGGCCCCCCCTACGAGCAGTACTTC. This codes for CASSLEGPPYEQYF. The V and J genes are TRBV5-1 and TRBJ2-7; D call uncertain. Germline CDR1 reads SGHRS; CDR2 reads YFSETQ. This CDR3 region has 14 residues. V dropped 0 bases and J dropped 2 bases, with 9 bases sitting between them.

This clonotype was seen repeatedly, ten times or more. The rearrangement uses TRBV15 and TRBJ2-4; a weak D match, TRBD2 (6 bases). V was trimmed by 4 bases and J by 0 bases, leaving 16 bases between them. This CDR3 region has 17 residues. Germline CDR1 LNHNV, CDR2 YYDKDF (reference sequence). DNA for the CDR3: TGTGCCACCAGCAACGCCAGGTGGGGGGTAGCCAAAAACATTCAGTACTTC. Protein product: CATSNARWGVAKNIQYF.

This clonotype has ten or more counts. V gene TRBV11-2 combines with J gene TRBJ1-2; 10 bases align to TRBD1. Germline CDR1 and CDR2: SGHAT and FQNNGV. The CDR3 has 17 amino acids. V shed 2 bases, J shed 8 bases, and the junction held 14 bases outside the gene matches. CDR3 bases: TGTGCCAGCAGCTTATACCTCGCGACAGGGGGCAATGGGGGCTACACCTTC. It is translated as CASSLYLATGGNGGYTF.

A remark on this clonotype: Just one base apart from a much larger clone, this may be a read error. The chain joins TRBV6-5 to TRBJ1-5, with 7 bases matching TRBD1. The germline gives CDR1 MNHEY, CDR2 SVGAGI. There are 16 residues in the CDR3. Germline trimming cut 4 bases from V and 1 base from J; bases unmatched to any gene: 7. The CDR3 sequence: CASSWSGTASNQPQHF. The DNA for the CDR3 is TGTGCCAGCAGTTGGTCCGGGACAGCCAGCAATCAGCCCCAGCATTTT.

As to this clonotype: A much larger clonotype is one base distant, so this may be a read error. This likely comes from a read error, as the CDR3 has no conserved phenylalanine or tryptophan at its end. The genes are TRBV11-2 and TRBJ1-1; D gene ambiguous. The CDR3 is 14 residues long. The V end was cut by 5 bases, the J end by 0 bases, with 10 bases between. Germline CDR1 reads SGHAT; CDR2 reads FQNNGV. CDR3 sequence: CASSVDGMNTEAFL. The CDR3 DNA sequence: TGTGCCAGCAGCGTGGATGGAATGAACACTGAAGCTTTCTTG.

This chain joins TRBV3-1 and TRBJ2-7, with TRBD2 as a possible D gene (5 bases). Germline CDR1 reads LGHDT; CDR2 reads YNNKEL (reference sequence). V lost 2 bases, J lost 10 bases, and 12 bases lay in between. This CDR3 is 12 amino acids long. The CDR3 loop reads CASSQRGPPQYF. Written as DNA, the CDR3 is TGTGCCAGCAGCCAACGCGGGCCACCCCAGTACTTC.

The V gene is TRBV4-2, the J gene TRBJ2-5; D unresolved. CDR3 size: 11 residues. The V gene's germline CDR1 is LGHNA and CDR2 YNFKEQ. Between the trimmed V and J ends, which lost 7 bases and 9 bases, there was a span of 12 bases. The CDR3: CASIPGWSQYF. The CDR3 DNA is TGTGCCAGCATCCCCGGCTGGTCCCAGTACTTC.

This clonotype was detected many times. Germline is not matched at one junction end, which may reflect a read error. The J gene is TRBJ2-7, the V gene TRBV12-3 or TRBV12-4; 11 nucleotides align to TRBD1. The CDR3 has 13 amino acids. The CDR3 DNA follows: TGTGCCAGCAGTCCCGGACAGGGGGCCCGATGCTTCTTC. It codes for CASSPGQGARCFF.

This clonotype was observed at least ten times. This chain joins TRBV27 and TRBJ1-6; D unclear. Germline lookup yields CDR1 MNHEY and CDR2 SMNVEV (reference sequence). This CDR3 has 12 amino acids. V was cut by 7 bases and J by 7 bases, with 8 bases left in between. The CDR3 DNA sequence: TGTGCCAGCACCACGGGGAATTCACCCCTCCACTTT. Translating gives CASTTGNSPLHF.

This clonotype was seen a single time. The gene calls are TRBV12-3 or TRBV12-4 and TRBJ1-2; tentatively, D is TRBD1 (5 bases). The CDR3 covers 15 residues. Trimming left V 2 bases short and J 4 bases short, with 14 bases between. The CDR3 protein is CASSLSGRDRYGYTF. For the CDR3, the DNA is TGTGCCAGCAGTTTATCCGGCAGGGACCGCTATGGCTACACCTTC.

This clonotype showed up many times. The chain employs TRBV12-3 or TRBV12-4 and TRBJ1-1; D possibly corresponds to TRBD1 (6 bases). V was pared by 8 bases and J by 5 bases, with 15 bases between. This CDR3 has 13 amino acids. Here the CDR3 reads CASESGVRTEAFF. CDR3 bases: TGTGCCAGCGAGTCAGGGGTACGTACTGAAGCTTTCTTT.

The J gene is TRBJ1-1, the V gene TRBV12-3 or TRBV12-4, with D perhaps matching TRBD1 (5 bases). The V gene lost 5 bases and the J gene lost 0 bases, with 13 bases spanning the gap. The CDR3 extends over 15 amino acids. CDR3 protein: CASSPGTPMNTEAFF. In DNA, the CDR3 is TGTGCCAGCAGTCCCGGGACGCCCATGAACACTGAAGCTTTCTTT.

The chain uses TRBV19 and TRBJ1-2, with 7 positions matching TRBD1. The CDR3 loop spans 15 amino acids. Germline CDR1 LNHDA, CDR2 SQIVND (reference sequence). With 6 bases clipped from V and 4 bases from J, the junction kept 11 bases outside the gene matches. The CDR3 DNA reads TGTGCCAGTAGCCCCCCGGGGACAGCCCCCTATGGCTACACCTTC. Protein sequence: CASSPPGTAPYGYTF.

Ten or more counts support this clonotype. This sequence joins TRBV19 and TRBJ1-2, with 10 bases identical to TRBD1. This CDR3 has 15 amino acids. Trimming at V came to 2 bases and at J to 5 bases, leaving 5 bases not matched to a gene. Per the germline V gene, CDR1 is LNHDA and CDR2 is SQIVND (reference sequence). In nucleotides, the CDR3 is TGTGCCAGTAGTATATCGGACAGGGGGAAGTATGGCTACACCTTC. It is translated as CASSISDRGKYGYTF.